This entry lists 10 T cell receptor beta chains sequenced from one sample in a study of shared clonotypes between healthy human individuals. The table came from immunoSEQ multiplex PCR; TCRdb's copy has only in-frame clones and leaves some out. The table lists some 800,000 clones, 90% to 95% of them singletons. CD45RO-negative cells were positively selected for CCR7, leaving out terminally differentiated effector memory CD45RA+ cells. The sequencing sample was made of naive CD8+ T cells sorted from blood. The source is a man younger than 45 in good health.

This clone was counted a single time. The chain is built from TRBV7-8 and TRBJ1-4, with D tentatively TRBD1 (5 bases). V lost 0 bases and J lost 6, with 14 bases in between. CDR1 is SGHVS and CDR2 is FQNEAQ in the germline V gene. CDR3 size: 16 residues. CDR3 DNA sequence: TGTGCCAGCAGCTTAGCCGGGAGGGGCGAGGATGAAAAACTGTTTTTT. Translation: CASSLAGRGEDEKLFF.

As regards this clone: Within the sample, other DNA sequences also encode this same CDR3. The chain carries TRBV7-9 and TRBJ2-3, with no clear D. In germline, CDR1 is SEHNR, CDR2 FQNEAQ (reference sequence). This CDR3 region has 13 residues. V gave up 0 bases and J gave up 4 bases, with 5 bases separating them. In DNA, the CDR3 is TGTGCCAGCAGCTTAGCAGTGCCAGATACGCAGTATTTT. Its protein product is CASSLAVPDTQYF. Full variable domain (outside the CDR3, taken from reference TRBV7-9 and TRBJ2-3): DTGVSQNPRHKITKRGQNVTFRCDPISEHNRLYWYRQTLGQGPEFLTYFQNEAQLEKSRLLSDRFSAERPKGSFSTLEIQRTEQGDSAMYLCASSLAVPDTQYFGPGTRLTVL.

This clone was recorded once. The rearrangement joins TRBV9 to TRBJ2-2; TRBD1 agrees at 10 bases. Trimming removed 0 bases from V and 3 bases from J; junction bases left unmatched: 2. CDR1 is SGDLS, CDR2 YYNGEE, per germline. This CDR3 is 16 amino acids long. In DNA, the CDR3 is TGTGCCAGCAGCGTAGAGGGGACAGGGGACACCGGGGAGCTGTTTTTT. Amino acids: CASSVEGTGDTGELFF.

The chain is built from TRBV19 and TRBJ2-2; D uncertain. CDR3 size: 13 residues. From germline, CDR1 is LNHDA and CDR2 SQIVND (reference sequence). V lost 8 bases, J lost 3 bases, and 10 bases lay in between. Written as DNA, the CDR3 is TGTGCCAGTGGTAGCCCCGACACCGGGGAGCTGTTTTTT. As protein: CASGSPDTGELFF.

V usage is TRBV7-9 and J usage is TRBJ1-2; D is ambiguous. Germline V gene lookup returns CDR1 SEHNR and CDR2 FQNEAQ (reference sequence). V lost 2 bases and J 1 base, leaving 11 bases between the germline ends. CDR3 length: 15 residues. In DNA form, the CDR3 reads TGTGCCAGCAGCTTACTCACGGAGGTTAACTATGGCTACACCTTC. It specifies CASSLLTEVNYGYTF.

The chain is built from TRBV5-1 and TRBJ2-1; 7 nucleotides agree with TRBD1. The CDR3 has 15 amino acids. CDR1 is SGHRS and CDR2 is YFSETQ in the germline V gene. V was clipped by 4 bases and J by 4 bases; unmatched bases: 8. The DNA for the CDR3 is TGCGCCAGCAGCATCGGGACAGATTTTTACAATGAGCAGTTCTTC. Its translation: CASSIGTDFYNEQFF.

As for this clone: The same CDR3 also results from other DNA sequences found in this sample. V gene TRBV7-6 combines with J gene TRBJ2-7; D might be TRBD1 (6 bases). Germline CDR1 SGHVS, CDR2 FNYEAQ. V lost 5 bases and J lost 2, with 13 bases in between. The CDR3 runs to 14 residues. The DNA of the CDR3 is TGTGCCAGCAGCCCGGGCACAGGGACCTACGAGCAGTACTTC. Encoded protein: CASSPGTGTYEQYF. The entire variable domain, with the rest obtained from reference TRBV7-6 and TRBJ2-7, is as follows: GAGVSQSPRYKVTKRGQDVALRCDPISGHVSLYWYRQALGQGPEFLTYFNYEAQQDKSGLPNDRFSAERPEGSISTLTIQRTEQRDSAMYRCASSPGTGTYEQYFGPGTRLTVT.

The chain recombines TRBV18 with TRBJ2-1; TRBD2 matches at 10 bases. Germline V gene sequence: CDR1 KGHSH, CDR2 LQKENI. J lost 0 bases, V lost 3 bases, and 5 bases had no gene match. The CDR3 extends over 17 amino acids. The CDR3 DNA reads TGTGCCAGCTCACCCGAAGCGGGAGGGCCCTCCTACAATGAGCAGTTCTTC. This translates into CASSPEAGGPSYNEQFF.

This chain links TRBV29-1 with TRBJ2-7; a weak D match, TRBD2 (5 bases). The germline V and J ends were trimmed by 0 bases and 2 bases, with 8 bases remaining between them. Germline V lookup: CDR1 SQVTM, CDR2 ANQGSEA. CDR3 length: 13 residues. CDR3 bases: TGCAGCGTTGAAGAAACTAGTCCCTACGAGCAGTACTTC. Residues: CSVEETSPYEQYF.

V usage is TRBV27 and J usage is TRBJ1-1, with D unclear. Trimming left V 3 bases short and J 7 bases short, with 12 bases between. This CDR3 has 13 residues. Germline V lookup: CDR1 MNHEY, CDR2 SMNVEV (reference sequence). The CDR3 coding sequence is TGTGCCAGCAGTTTGCCCGGGCGGGATGAAGCTTTCTTT. Translating gives CASSLPGRDEAFF.